These T cell receptor beta chains were read from a single sample in a study of PD-1 blockade in classical Hodgkin lymphoma. TCRdb's copy holds only in-frame clones and misses some; the assay was immunoSEQ multiplex PCR. The data show approximately 43,000 clones, with about 86% seen just once and roughly 6% held by the top ten. This specimen consisted of peripheral blood mononuclear cells (PBMCs), obtained before the second cycle of nivolumab. The receptors were gathered from a human donor with classical Hodgkin lymphoma. Each CDR3 is given with its conserved first and last residue. Each record gives: clone size, V gene, CDR3 length, D gene, J gene, CDR3 protein, CDR3 DNA. The D gene is left open where the match is weak. The listing skips clone size in some rows; elsewhere it reads once, few, many or a size class.

>NA|TRBV10-3|14|NA|TRBJ1-5
CAINRQSFNQPQHF
TGTGCCATCAATAGACAGAGCTTCAATCAGCCCCAGCATTTT
>NA|TRBV10-3|14|NA|TRBJ2-2
CAIRQEYPTGELFF
TGTGCCATCAGACAGGAGTACCCCACCGGGGAGCTGTTTTTT
>NA|TRBV15|15|TRBD1|TRBJ1-2
CATSSDRGRYQGYTF
TGTGCCACCAGCAGCGACAGGGGGCGATATCAAGGCTACACCTTC
>NA|TRBV2|16|NA|TRBJ2-2
CASNEALSANTGELFF
TGTGCCAGCAATGAAGCCCTCAGTGCTAACACCGGGGAGCTGTTTTTT
>once|TRBV10-2|12|NA|TRBJ2-3
CASSVSTDTQYF
TGCGCCAGCAGTGTTAGCACAGATACGCAGTATTTT
>NA|TRBV19|13|NA|TRBJ1-2
CASTIWGDYGYTF
TGTGCCAGTACCATATGGGGGGACTATGGCTACACCTTC
>NA|TRBV10-2|17|NA|TRBJ2-1
CASSEAWPGGIVNEQFF
TGCGCCAGCAGTGAGGCTTGGCCGGGCGGGATTGTCAATGAGCAGTTCTTC
>NA|TRBV6-1|15|NA|TRBJ2-3
CASSEQGGFTDTQYF
TGTGCCAGCAGTGAACAGGGTGGGTTCACAGATACGCAGTATTTT
>NA|TRBV7-9|14|NA|TRBJ2-5
CASSFRSAQETQYF
TGTGCCAGCAGCTTTAGGTCAGCCCAAGAGACCCAGTACTTC
>NA|TRBV7-2|17|TRBD2|TRBJ2-1
CASSLSSGRQGYNEQFF
TGTGCCAGCAGCTTGTCTAGCGGGAGACAGGGCTACAATGAGCAGTTCTTC
>NA|TRBV5-1|15|NA|TRBJ1-1
CASSLGAFGGTEAFF
TGCGCCAGCAGCTTGGGGGCCTTTGGGGGCACTGAAGCTTTCTTT
>NA|TRBV28|13|NA|TRBJ1-2
CASSRQSNYGYTF
TGTGCCAGCAGCCGACAGTCTAACTATGGCTACACCTTC
>NA|TRBV6-1|16|NA|TRBJ2-7
CASSEIRLMSSYEQYF
TGTGCCAGCAGTGAGATCCGCCTAATGTCGTCCTACGAGCAGTACTTC
>NA|TRBV7-3|14|TRBD1|TRBJ2-1
CASSSWTGRGEQFF
TGTGCCAGCAGCTCATGGACAGGGCGCGGTGAGCAGTTCTTC
>NA|TRBV19|20|NA|TRBJ2-1
CASRGLGRQAREGSYNEQFF
TGTGCCAGTAGAGGTCTAGGTCGGCAGGCGCGGGAAGGCTCCTACAATGAGCAGTTCTTC
>NA|TRBV5-1|16|TRBD2|TRBJ2-4
CASSLSAGLAKNIQYF
TGCGCCAGCAGCTTGTCAGCGGGGCTAGCCAAAAACATTCAGTACTTC
>NA|TRBV4-1|15|NA|TRBJ1-5
CASSQGAGERQPQHF
TGCGCCAGCAGCCAAGGGGCAGGGGAAAGACAGCCCCAGCATTTT
>NA|TRBV28|15|TRBD2|TRBJ2-3
CASSRVGTNTDTQYF
TGTGCCAGCAGCCGGGTGGGGACTAACACAGATACGCAGTATTTT
>NA|TRBV19|15|NA|TRBJ2-1
CASSTPGLARGEQFF
TGTGCCAGTAGTACCCCGGGCCTAGCACGGGGTGAGCAGTTCTTC
>NA|TRBV5-4|17|TRBD2|TRBJ2-2
CASSLGGLAGGSGELFF
TGTGCCAGCAGCTTGGGCGGACTAGCGGGAGGATCCGGGGAGCTGTTTTTT
>NA|TRBV7-9|18|TRBD2|TRBJ2-2
CASSLPILAGGSTGELFF
TGTGCCAGCAGCTTACCGATACTAGCGGGTGGAAGCACCGGGGAGCTGTTTTTT
>NA|TRBV5-8|12|NA|TRBJ2-5
CASSLAGKTQYF
TGTGCCAGCAGCTTGGCCGGGAAGACCCAGTACTTC
>few|TRBV11-2|15|TRBD1|TRBJ2-7
CASSTTGQGCHEQYF
TGTGCCAGCAGCACTACGGGACAGGGGTGTCACGAGCAGTACTTC
>once|TRBV5-1|16|NA|TRBJ2-3
CASSLVQGGRTDTQYF
TGCGCCAGCAGCTTGGTCCAGGGGGGTCGCACAGATACGCAGTATTTT
>NA|TRBV7-9|16|NA|TRBJ2-3
CASSSFGGLSTDTQYF
TGTGCCAGCAGCTCTTTTGGGGGCCTCAGCACAGATACGCAGTATTTT
>NA|TRBV15|15|NA|TRBJ1-5
CATSRDAGSGRPQHF
TGTGCCACCAGCAGAGATGCGGGGTCCGGTCGGCCCCAGCATTTT
>NA|TRBV27|13|TRBD2|TRBJ2-1
CASKSLGGRAHFF
TGTGCCAGCAAATCGTTGGGCGGGAGGGCCCATTTCTTC
>NA|TRBV5-1|13|TRBD1|TRBJ2-7
CASSQGAAPEQYF
TGCGCCAGCAGCCAGGGGGCAGCTCCTGAGCAGTACTTC
>NA|TRBV5-1|14|NA|TRBJ1-1
CASSHTTGNTEAFF
TGCGCCAGCAGCCACACGACGGGGAACACTGAAGCTTTCTTT
>few|TRBV19|12|NA|TRBJ2-2
CASSEGIGELFF
TGTGCCAGTAGTGAGGGAATCGGGGAGCTGTTTTTT
>NA|TRBV10-2|15|TRBD2|TRBJ2-2
CASRGTSGFTGELFF
TGCGCCAGCAGGGGGACTAGCGGTTTCACCGGGGAGCTGTTTTTT
>NA|TRBV10-1|14|NA|TRBJ2-6
CASVVEVGANVLTF
TGCGCCAGCGTCGTGGAAGTTGGGGCCAACGTCCTGACTTTC
>NA|TRBV25-1|11|NA|TRBJ2-3
CASSATDTQYF
TGTGCCAGCAGTGCCACAGATACGCAGTATTTT
>NA|TRBV7-6|16|TRBD1|TRBJ2-7
CASSQMTTGGAGEQYF
TGTGCCAGCAGCCAAATGACAACAGGGGGCGCGGGGGAGCAGTACTTC
>NA|TRBV6-5|16|NA|TRBJ2-7
CASSYSNAGAPYEQYF
TGTGCCAGCAGTTACTCGAACGCGGGGGCCCCCTACGAGCAGTACTTC
>NA|TRBV2|17|NA|TRBJ1-1
CASISGRVGGTNTEAFF
TGTGCCAGCATTAGTGGTCGGGTAGGGGGTACGAACACTGAAGCTTTCTTT
>NA|TRBV19|13|NA|TRBJ2-7
CASSPSASYEQYF
TGTGCCAGTAGTCCTAGCGCCTCCTACGAGCAGTACTTC
>NA|TRBV12-5|17|TRBD1|TRBJ2-1
CASGSISGQGAYNEQFF
TGTGCTAGTGGTTCCATATCCGGACAGGGGGCATATAATGAGCAGTTCTTC
>NA|TRBV19|15|TRBD2|TRBJ2-2
CASSMASGNTGELFF
TGTGCCAGTAGTATGGCTAGCGGGAACACCGGGGAGCTGTTTTTT
>NA|TRBV6-1|15|NA|TRBJ2-7
CASSEPGRASYEQYF
TGTGCCAGCAGTGAACCTGGGCGGGCTTCCTACGAGCAGTACTTC
>NA|TRBV5-4|12|NA|TRBJ2-3
CASSSPGDTQYF
TGTGCCAGCAGCTCCCCTGGAGATACGCAGTATTTT
>NA|TRBV19|17|TRBD1|TRBJ2-2
CASSRQGVEGNTGELFF
TGTGCCAGTAGTAGACAGGGGGTGGAGGGGAACACCGGGGAGCTGTTTTTT
>NA|TRBV27|12|NA|TRBJ2-2
CASSGTAGELFF
TGTGCCAGCAGTGGAACCGCCGGGGAGCTGTTTTTT